The 10 T cell receptor beta chains presented below share a single source sample, sequenced in a study of cytomegalovirus exposure and HLA in healthy donors. With 60 Vbeta and 13 Jbeta primers, the PCR was carried out. Data came from immunoSEQ multiplex PCR; TCRdb stores just in-frame clones and leaves some out. The repertoire holds tens of thousands of clones, less than 80% seen once, with over 7.5% in the top ten. Sequencing was performed on PBMCs. These receptors were collected from a man in his forties or fifties in good health and CMV-seropositive.

The V and J genes are TRBV9 and TRBJ2-3; tentative D call: TRBD1 (5 bases). V gave up 0 bases and J gave up 1 base, with 9 bases separating them. CDR3 length: 15 amino acids. Germline V CDR1 and CDR2: SGDLS, YYNGEE. CDR3 bases: TGTGCCAGCAGCGTAGGGGGCAGGGGCACAGATACGCAGTATTTT. Translating it yields CASSVGGRGTDTQYF.

The rearrangement links TRBV11-2 to TRBJ2-1; 9 bases are a match to TRBD1. J gave up 6 bases and V 0 bases, and 3 bases lay outside the gene matches. The CDR3 covers 15 residues. Germline assignment: CDR1 SGHAT and CDR2 FQNNGV. The CDR3 DNA is TGTGCCAGCAGCTTAGAGGGACAGGGATTCAATGAGCAGTTCTTC. It encodes CASSLEGQGFNEQFF.

The J gene is TRBJ2-2, the V gene TRBV10-3, with 13 positions matching TRBD2. The length of the CDR3 is 16 residues. V was clipped by 4 bases and J by 4 bases; unmatched bases: 3. From germline, CDR1 is ENHRY and CDR2 SYGVKD. CDR3 sequence (DNA): TGTGCCATCAGTGGACTAGCGGGGGGAGGCACCGGGGAGCTGTTTTTT. Its translation is CAISGLAGGGTGELFF.

This clone was counted between two and nine times. The chain employs TRBV5-6 and TRBJ1-2; a possible D gene is TRBD1 (5 bases). The CDR3 extends over 13 amino acids. Trimming removed 0 bases at V and 7 bases at J, with 10 bases between. Germline assignment: CDR1 SGHDT and CDR2 YYEEEE. The CDR3 nucleotides read TGTGCCAGCAGCTTGGCCAGGGTACTTGGCTACACCTTC. Translation: CASSLARVLGYTF.

The rearrangement joins TRBV10-1 to TRBJ2-3; 12 bases agree with TRBD2. Germline V lookup: CDR1 WNHNN, CDR2 SYGVQD (reference sequence). Unmatched junction bases numbered 14, after V lost 3 bases and J lost 1 base. CDR3 length: 20 residues. The CDR3 coding sequence is TGCGCCAGCAGTGACCCGAGAGGGCTAGCGGGAGGGCCCGGCACAGATACGCAGTATTTT. It yields the protein CASSDPRGLAGGPGTDTQYF.

V and J are TRBV7-2 and TRBJ1-1; D might be TRBD1 (6 bases). V was shortened by 4 bases and J by 6 bases, with 18 bases between the two germline ends. The CDR3 is made up of 15 amino acids. Germline V CDR1 and CDR2: SGHTA, FQGNSA. The CDR3 loop is CASSSGQIRVSEAFF. The CDR3 DNA follows: TGTGCCAGCAGCTCTGGACAGATAAGGGTCTCTGAAGCTTTCTTT.

The chain has TRBV20-1 and TRBJ1-2, with D unclear. Germline loops: CDR1 DFQATT, CDR2 SNEGSKA (reference sequence). The CDR3 is 11 residues long. Trimming took 5 bases from V and 5 from J, leaving 9 bases between them. Written as DNA, the CDR3 is TGCAGTGCTGCGGTGTATTATGGCTACACCTTC. This gives the protein CSAAVYYGYTF.

The V call is TRBV2, the J call TRBJ1-4; TRBD1 agrees at 7 bases. Germline-derived CDR1 and CDR2 are SNHLY and FYNNEI. This CDR3 contains 13 residues. J was trimmed by 4 bases and V by 6 bases; bases with no gene match: 2. The CDR3, as DNA: TGTGCCAGCAGGACAGGGTTTAATGAAAAACTGTTTTTT. Translation: CASRTGFNEKLFF. Full variable domain (remainder filled in from reference TRBV2 and TRBJ1-4): EPEVTQTPSHQVTQMGQEVILRCVPISNHLYFYWYRQILGQKVEFLVSFYNNEISEKSEIFDDQFSVERPDGSNFTLKIRSTKLEDSAMYFCASRTGFNEKLFFGSGTQLSVL.

The gene calls are TRBV7-2 and TRBJ2-3; D remains unclear. The V gene lost 10 bases and the J gene lost 10 bases, with 9 bases spanning the gap. CDR3 length equals 9 residues. CDR1 SGHTA and CDR2 FQGNSA come from the germline V gene. In DNA form, the CDR3 reads TGTGCCACCGGTCCCTCGCAGTATTTT. It yields the protein CATGPSQYF.

The chain is built from TRBV6-1 and TRBJ1-2; TRBD1 agrees at 7 bases. From germline, CDR1 is MNHNS and CDR2 SASEGT. Germline trimming cut 2 bases from V and 8 bases from J; bases unmatched to any gene: 8. CDR3 length equals 14 residues. The CDR3 sequence: CASSEKRQGQGYTF. In nucleotides, the CDR3 is TGTGCCAGCAGTGAAAAGCGACAGGGCCAAGGCTACACCTTC.